This TCR beta chain is from a study of blood T cell repertoires in COVID-19. Germline CDR1 is SGHDT and CDR2 is YYEEEE. The CDR3 sequence is 15 residues long. V was trimmed by 0 bases and J by 2 bases, leaving 12 bases between them. TCRdb's copy holds only in-frame clones and misses some; the assay was immunoSEQ multiplex PCR. The table has approximately 130,000 clones, about four fifths seen once; the top ten hold approximately 8.7%. The material sequenced was peripheral blood. The sequence came from a middle-aged man with active or convalescent COVID-19. This chain uses TRBV5-6 with TRBJ2-7; D is ambiguous. The CDR3 region is CASSLEALGTYEQYF. The CDR3 region has the DNA TGTGCCAGCAGCTTGGAAGCCCTAGGCACCTACGAGCAGTACTTC.